This TCR beta chain was found in a study of blood T cell repertoires in COVID-19. Overall study: T cells, B-cell-depleted T cells, or PBMCs provided the cDNA or gDNA that served as material.

Sequencing was performed with immunoSEQ multiplex PCR; in TCRdb, only in-frame clones are kept and a portion is missing. The data contain 200,000 to 250,000 clones, around 83% of them singletons. The participants were between about 18 and 90 years old and came from 20 to 30 US areas. Cohorts were based on clinical histories the participants reported. All recovered Cohort 3 donors got two negative PCRs, got clearance, or saw symptom resolution. The specimen sequenced was PBMCs or T cells enriched from blood (not recorded which). The TCR comes from a woman aged 40 to 49 who had recovered from COVID-19.

The CDR3 here is CASSEGTGGANYGYTF. The CDR3 bases are TGTGCCAGCTCAGAAGGGACAGGGGGAGCTAACTATGGCTACACCTTC. The chain employs TRBV18 and TRBJ1-2, with TRBD1 identical over 11 bases. V trimming: 5 bases; J trimming: 0 bases; junction bases outside the gene matches: 5. Per the germline V gene, CDR1 is KGHSH and CDR2 is LQKENI. The CDR3 is 16 residues long.